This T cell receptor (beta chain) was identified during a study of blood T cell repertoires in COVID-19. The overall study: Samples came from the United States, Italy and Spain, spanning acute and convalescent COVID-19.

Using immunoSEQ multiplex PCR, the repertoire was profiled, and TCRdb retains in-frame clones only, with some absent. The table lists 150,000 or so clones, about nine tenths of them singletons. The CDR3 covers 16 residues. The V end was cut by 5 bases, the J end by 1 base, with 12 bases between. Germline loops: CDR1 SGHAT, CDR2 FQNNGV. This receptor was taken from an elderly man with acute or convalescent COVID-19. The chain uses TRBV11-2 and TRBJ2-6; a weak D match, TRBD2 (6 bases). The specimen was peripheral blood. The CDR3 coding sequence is TGTGCCAGCAGCCCCAGAGGGAGGTCTGGGGCCAACGTCCTGACTTTC. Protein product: CASSPRGRSGANVLTF.